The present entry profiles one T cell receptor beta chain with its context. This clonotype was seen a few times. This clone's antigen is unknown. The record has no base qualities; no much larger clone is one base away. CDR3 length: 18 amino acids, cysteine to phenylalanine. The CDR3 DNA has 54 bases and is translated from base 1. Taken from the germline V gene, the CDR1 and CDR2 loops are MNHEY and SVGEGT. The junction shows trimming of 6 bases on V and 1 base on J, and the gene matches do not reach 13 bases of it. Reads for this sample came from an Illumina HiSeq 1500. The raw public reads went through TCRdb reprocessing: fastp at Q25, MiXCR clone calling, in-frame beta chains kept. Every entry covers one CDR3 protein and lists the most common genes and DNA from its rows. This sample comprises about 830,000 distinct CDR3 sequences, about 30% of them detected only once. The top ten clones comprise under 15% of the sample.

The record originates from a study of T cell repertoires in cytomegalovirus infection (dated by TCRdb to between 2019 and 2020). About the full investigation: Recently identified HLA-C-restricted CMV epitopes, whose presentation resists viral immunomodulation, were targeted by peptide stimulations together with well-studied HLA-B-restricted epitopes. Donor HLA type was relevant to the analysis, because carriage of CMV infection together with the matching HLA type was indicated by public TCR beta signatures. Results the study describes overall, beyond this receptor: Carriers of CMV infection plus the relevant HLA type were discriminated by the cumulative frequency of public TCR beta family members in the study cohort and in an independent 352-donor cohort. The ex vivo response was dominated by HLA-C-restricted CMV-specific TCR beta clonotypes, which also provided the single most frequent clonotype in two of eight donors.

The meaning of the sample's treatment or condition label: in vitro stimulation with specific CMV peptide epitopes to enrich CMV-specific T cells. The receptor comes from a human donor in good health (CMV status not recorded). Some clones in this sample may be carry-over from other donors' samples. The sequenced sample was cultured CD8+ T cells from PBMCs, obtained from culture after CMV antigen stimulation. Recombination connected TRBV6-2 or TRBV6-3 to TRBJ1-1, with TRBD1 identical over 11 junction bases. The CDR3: CASSSTNIGTGGNTEAFF. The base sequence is TGTGCCAGCAGCTCCACTAACATCGGGACAGGGGGGAACACTGAAGCTTTCTTT.